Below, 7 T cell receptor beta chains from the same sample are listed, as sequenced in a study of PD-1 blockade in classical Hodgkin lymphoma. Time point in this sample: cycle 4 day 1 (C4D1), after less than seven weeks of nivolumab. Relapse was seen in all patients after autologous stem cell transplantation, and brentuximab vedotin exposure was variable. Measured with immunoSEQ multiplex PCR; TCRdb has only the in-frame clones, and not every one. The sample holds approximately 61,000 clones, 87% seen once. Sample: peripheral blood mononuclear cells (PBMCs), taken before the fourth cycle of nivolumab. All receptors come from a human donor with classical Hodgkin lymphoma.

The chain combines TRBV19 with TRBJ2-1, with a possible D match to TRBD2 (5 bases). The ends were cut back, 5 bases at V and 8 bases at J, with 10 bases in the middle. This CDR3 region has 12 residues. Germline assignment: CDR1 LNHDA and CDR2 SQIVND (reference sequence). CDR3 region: CASSLARDEQFF. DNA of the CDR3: TGTGCCAGTAGTCTAGCAAGGGATGAGCAGTTCTTC.

The CDR3 DNA reads as TGCGCCAGCAGCTTTCAAGGGGACAGGGTCGAGACCCAGTACTTC. It yields the protein CASSFQGDRVETQYF. The chain couples TRBV5-1 to TRBJ2-5; 9 bases fit TRBD1. Trimming at V came to 2 bases and at J to 5 bases, leaving 7 bases not matched to a gene. Germline CDR1 and CDR2: SGHRS and YFSETQ. This CDR3 has 15 residues.

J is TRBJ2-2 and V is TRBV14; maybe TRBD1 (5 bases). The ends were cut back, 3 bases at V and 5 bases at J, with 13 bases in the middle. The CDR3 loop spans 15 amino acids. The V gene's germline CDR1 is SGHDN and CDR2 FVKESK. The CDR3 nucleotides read TGTGCCAGCAGCCACCGAGATTCAGGGACCGGGGAGCTGTTTTTT. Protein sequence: CASSHRDSGTGELFF. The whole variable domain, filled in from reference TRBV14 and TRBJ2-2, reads EAGVTQFPSHSVIEKGQTVTLRCDPISGHDNLYWYRRVMGKEIKFLLHFVKESKQDESGMPNNRFLAERTGGTYSTLKVQPAELEDSGVYFCASSHRDSGTGELFFGEGSRLTVL.

Written as DNA, the CDR3 is TGTGGACCATCAGGTGGGGCGGGCGCTTTCTTT. It yields the protein CGPSGGAGAFF. The chain carries TRBV10-3 and TRBJ1-1; a weak D match, TRBD1 (5 bases). The germline V gene has CDR1 ENHRY and CDR2 SYGVKD. The CDR3 has 11 residues.

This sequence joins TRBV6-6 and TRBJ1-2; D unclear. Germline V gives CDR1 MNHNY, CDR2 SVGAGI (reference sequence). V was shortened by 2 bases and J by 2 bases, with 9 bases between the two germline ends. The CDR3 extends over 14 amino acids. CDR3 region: CASSYSTANYGYTF. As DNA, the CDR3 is TGTGCCAGCAGTTACAGTACGGCAAACTATGGCTACACCTTC.

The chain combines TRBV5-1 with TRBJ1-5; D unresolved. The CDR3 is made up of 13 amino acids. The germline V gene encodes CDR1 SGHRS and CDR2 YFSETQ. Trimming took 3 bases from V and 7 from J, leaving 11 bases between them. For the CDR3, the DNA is TGCGCCAGCAGCTCGCAGGTGGACCAGCCCCAGCATTTT. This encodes CASSSQVDQPQHF.

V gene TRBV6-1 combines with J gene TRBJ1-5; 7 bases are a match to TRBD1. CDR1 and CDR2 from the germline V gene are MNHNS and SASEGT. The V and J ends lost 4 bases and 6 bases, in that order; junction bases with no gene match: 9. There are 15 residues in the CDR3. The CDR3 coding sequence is TGTGCCAGCAGTGCTCCGATCAGGGGGATTCAGCCCCAGCATTTT. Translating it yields CASSAPIRGIQPQHF.